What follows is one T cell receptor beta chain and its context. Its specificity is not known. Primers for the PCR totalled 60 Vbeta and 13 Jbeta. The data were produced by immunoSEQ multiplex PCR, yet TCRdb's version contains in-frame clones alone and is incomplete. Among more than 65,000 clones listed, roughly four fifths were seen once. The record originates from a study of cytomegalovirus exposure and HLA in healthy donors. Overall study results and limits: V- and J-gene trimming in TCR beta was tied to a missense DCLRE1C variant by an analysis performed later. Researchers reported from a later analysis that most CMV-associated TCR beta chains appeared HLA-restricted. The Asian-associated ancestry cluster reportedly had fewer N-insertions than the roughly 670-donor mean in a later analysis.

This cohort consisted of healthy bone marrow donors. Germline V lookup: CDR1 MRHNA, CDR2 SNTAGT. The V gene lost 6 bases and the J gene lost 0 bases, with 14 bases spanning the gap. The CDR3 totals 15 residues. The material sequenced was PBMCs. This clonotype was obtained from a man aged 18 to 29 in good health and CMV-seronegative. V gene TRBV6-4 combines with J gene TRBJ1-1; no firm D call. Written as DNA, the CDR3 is TGTGCCAGCAGACAGCAGCCGAAAATGAACACTGAAGCTTTCTTT. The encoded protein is CASRQQPKMNTEAFF.